A single sample is the source of the 5 T cell receptor beta chains below, sequenced in a study of blood T cell repertoires in COVID-19. Only in-frame clones appear in the TCRdb table, and some are missing; sequencing was by immunoSEQ multiplex PCR. The sample lists 200,000 or so clones, around three quarters occurring once. Material for sequencing was peripheral blood. These receptors all stem from a man aged 55 to 70 with active or convalescent COVID-19.

J is TRBJ2-1 and V is TRBV11-3, with D uncertain. The V gene's germline CDR1 is SGHNT and CDR2 YENEEA. V was trimmed by 6 bases and J by 0 bases, leaving 9 bases between them. This CDR3 contains 14 residues. The CDR3 DNA reads TGTGCCAGCAGTTCCGTTAGCTCCTACAATGAGCAGTTCTTC. Translated: CASSSVSSYNEQFF.

The chain is built from TRBV30 and TRBJ1-1; TRBD1 agrees at 8 bases. The V segment lost 2 bases and the J segment 9 bases; nucleotides outside the gene matches: 11. CDR3 length: 14 amino acids. CDR1 and CDR2 (germline): GTSNPN, SVGIG (reference sequence). The CDR3 sequence: CAWSQGQGTAKAFF. The DNA of the CDR3 is TGTGCCTGGAGTCAAGGACAGGGAACGGCCAAAGCTTTCTTT.

The chain couples TRBV20-1 to TRBJ2-2; a weak D match, TRBD2 (6 bases). The V end lost 3 bases, the J end lost 1 base, and 12 bases lay between the germline ends. The length of the CDR3 is 15 residues. Germline V gives CDR1 DFQATT, CDR2 SNEGSKA (reference sequence). CDR3 sequence: CSASDSGENTGELFF. CDR3 coding DNA: TGCAGTGCTAGTGATAGCGGAGAGAACACCGGGGAGCTGTTTTTT.

The chain carries TRBV4-1 and TRBJ2-1; TRBD2 aligns across 9 bases. The trim removed 1 base at V and 8 bases at J, leaving 15 bases unmatched. Germline V CDR1 and CDR2: MGHRA, YSYEKL. CDR3 length: 18 residues. The CDR3 nucleotides are TGCGCCAGCAGCCAAGTTCAGTTGTCTGGCGGGAGGGCCTATGAGCAGTTCTTC. Translated: CASSQVQLSGGRAYEQFF.

The chain recombines TRBV18 with TRBJ1-2, with D perhaps matching TRBD1 (6 bases). V was cut by 8 bases and J by 2 bases, with 15 bases left in between. Germline V lookup: CDR1 KGHSH, CDR2 LQKENI. The CDR3 is 14 residues long. This chain's CDR3 is CASRITGYNYGYTF. CDR3 sequence (DNA): TGTGCCAGCCGTATAACAGGGTACAACTATGGCTACACCTTC.